This T cell receptor beta chain was documented in a study of beta chain features in type 1 diabetes. Across the study: Healthy donors and patients showed comparable age, gender and cell yields. Study results and limitations: PCR might show a preference for shorter templates, equally across patients and controls. All four CD4+ subsets from Type 1 diabetes patients carried moderately but significantly shorter TCRB CDR3s.

Every bit of the isolated RNA underwent reverse transcription, so sequencing read expressed TCRB transcripts. Libraries were prepared by immunoSEQ multiplex PCR; TCRdb keeps only in-frame clonotypes and omits some of them. The sample lists 130,000 or so clones; 9% were seen once. The germline V gene encodes CDR1 SGHAT and CDR2 FQNNGV. V lost 3 bases, J lost 5 bases, and 11 bases stayed unmatched. This CDR3 contains 16 residues. Details on this clone: What it recognizes is unknown.

This receptor was taken from a man aged 25-45 years with type 1 diabetes. The sample comprised central memory CD4+ T cells from blood. V gene TRBV11-2 combines with J gene TRBJ2-5, with 8 bases matching TRBD1. The CDR3 coding sequence is TGTGCCAGCAGCTTCACCGCAGGGGGCAACGGGGAGACCCAGTACTTC. Protein: CASSFTAGGNGETQYF.